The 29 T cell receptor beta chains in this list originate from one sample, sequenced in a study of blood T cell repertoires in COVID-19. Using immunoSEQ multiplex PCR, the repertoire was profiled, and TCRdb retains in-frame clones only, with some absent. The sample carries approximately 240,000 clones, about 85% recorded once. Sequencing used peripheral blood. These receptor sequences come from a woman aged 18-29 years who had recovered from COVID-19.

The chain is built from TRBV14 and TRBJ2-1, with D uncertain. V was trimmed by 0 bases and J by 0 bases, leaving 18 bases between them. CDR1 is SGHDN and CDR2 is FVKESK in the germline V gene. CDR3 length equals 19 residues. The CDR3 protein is CASSQELLGRSLSYNEQFF. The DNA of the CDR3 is TGTGCCAGCAGCCAAGAGCTTCTCGGTAGGAGCCTCTCCTACAATGAGCAGTTCTTC.

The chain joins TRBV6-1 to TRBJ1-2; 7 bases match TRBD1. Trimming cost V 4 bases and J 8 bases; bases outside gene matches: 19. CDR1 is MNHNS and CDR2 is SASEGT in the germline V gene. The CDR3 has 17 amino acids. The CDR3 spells CASSGPPGQPMSGGYTF. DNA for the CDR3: TGTGCCAGCAGTGGACCCCCGGGACAGCCCATGTCTGGGGGCTACACCTTC.

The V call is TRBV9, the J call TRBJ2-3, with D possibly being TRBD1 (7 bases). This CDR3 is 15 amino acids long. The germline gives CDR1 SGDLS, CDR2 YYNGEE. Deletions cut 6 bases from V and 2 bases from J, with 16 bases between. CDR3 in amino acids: CASTQGGSNTDTQYF. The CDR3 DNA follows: TGTGCCAGCACCCAGGGGGGCTCCAACACAGATACGCAGTATTTT.

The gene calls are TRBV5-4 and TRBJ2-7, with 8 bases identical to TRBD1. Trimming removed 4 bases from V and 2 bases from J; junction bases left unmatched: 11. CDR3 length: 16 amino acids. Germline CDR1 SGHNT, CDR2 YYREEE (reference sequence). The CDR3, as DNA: TGTGCCAGCAGCCAATCCGCCGGGACAGGTCCCTACGAGCAGTACTTC. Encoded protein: CASSQSAGTGPYEQYF.

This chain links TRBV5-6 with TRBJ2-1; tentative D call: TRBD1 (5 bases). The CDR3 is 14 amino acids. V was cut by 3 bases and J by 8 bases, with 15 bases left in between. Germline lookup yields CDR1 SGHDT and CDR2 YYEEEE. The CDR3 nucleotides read TGTGCCAGCAGCTCCTTAACAGGCTTCCATGAGCAGTTCTTC. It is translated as CASSSLTGFHEQFF.

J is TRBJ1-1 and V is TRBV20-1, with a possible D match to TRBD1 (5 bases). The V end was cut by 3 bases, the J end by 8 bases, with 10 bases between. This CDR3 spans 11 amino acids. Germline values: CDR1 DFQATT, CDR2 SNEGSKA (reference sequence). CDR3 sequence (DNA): TGCAGTGCTAGGTCGACAGTCGAAGCTTTCTTT. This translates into CSARSTVEAFF.

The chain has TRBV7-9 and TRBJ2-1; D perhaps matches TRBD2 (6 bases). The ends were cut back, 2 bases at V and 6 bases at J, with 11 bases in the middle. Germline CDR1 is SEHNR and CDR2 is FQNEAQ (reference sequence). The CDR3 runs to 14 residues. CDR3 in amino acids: CASSLNWGGNEQFF. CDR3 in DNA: TGTGCCAGCAGCTTAAATTGGGGAGGCAATGAGCAGTTCTTC.

The CDR3 reads CASSLRGNEAFF. DNA of the CDR3: TGTGCCAGCAGCTTACGGGGGAATGAAGCTTTCTTT. The chain joins TRBV13 to TRBJ1-1, with D possibly being TRBD1 (5 bases). This CDR3 contains 12 residues. V gave up 2 bases and J gave up 7 bases, with 8 bases separating them. The germline V gene has CDR1 PRHDT and CDR2 FYEKMQ (reference sequence).

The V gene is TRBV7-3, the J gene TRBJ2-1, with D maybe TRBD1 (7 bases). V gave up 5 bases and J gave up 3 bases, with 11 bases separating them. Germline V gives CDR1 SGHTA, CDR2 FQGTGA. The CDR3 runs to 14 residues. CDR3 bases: TGTGCCAGCAGCCCGGGGGACAGCTACAATGAGCAGTTCTTC. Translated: CASSPGDSYNEQFF.

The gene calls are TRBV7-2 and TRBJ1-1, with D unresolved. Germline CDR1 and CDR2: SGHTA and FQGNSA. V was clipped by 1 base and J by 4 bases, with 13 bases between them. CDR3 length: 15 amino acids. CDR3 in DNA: TGTGCCAGCAGCTTAGTGTCGACGGGAGGCACTGAAGCTTTCTTT. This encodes CASSLVSTGGTEAFF.

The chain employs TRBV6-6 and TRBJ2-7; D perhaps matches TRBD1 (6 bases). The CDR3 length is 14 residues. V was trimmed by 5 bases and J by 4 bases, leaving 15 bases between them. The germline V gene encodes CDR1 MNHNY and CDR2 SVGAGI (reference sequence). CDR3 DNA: TGTGCCAGCAGTCAATCCGGGACATTTTACGAGCAGTACTTC. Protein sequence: CASSQSGTFYEQYF.

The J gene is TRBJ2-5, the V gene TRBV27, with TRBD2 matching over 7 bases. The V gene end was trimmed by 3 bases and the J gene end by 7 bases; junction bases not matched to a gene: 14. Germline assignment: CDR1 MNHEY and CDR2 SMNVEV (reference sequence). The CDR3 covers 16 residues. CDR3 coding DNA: TGTGCCAGCAGTTTTGATAGCGGGCGTTTTAAGGGGACCCAGTACTTC. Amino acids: CASSFDSGRFKGTQYF.

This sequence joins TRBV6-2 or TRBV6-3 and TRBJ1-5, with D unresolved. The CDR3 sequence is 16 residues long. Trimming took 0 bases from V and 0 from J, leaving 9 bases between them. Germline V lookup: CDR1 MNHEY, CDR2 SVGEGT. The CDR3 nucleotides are TGTGCCAGCAGTTACTCGAGGCCATATAGCAATCAGCCCCAGCATTTT. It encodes CASSYSRPYSNQPQHF.

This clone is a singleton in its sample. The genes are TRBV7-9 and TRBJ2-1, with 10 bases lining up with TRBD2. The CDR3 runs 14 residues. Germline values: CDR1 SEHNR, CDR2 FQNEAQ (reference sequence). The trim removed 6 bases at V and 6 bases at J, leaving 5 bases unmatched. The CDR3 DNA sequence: TGTGCCAGCAGAAAAGCGGGAGGGCTCAATGAGCAGTTCTTC. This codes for CASRKAGGLNEQFF.

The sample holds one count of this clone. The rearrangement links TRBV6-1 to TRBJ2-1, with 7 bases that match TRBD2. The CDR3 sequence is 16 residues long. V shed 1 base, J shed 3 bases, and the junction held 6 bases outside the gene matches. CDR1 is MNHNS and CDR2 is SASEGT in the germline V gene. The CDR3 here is CASSEGGASGYNEQFF. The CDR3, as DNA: TGTGCCAGCAGTGAAGGCGGGGCTAGCGGCTACAATGAGCAGTTCTTC.

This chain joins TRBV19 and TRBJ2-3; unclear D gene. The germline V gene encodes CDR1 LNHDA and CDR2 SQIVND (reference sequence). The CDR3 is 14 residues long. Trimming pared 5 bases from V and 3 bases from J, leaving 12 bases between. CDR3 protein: CASSASSRTDTQYF. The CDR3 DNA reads TGTGCCAGTAGTGCCTCCAGCAGGACAGATACGCAGTATTTT.

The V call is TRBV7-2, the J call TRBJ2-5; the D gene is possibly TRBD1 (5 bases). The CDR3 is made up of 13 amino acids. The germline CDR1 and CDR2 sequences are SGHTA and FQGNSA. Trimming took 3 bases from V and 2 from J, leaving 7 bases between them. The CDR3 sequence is CASSFRGQETQYF. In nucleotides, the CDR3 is TGTGCCAGCAGCTTTAGGGGTCAAGAGACCCAGTACTTC.

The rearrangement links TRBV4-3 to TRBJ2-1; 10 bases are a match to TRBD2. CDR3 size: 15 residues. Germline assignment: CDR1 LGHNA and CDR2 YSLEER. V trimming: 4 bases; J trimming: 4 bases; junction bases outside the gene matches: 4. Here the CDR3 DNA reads TGCGCCAGCAGCCGGCTAGCGGGAGAATACAATGAGCAGTTCTTC. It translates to CASSRLAGEYNEQFF.

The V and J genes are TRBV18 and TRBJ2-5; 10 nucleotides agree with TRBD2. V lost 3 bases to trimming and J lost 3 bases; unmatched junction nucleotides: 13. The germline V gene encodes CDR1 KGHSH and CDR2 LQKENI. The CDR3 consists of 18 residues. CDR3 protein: CASSPALAGANLKETQYF. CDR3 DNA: TGTGCCAGCTCACCGGCTCTAGCGGGAGCCAACTTAAAAGAGACCCAGTACTTC.

The CDR3 loop reads CASSQEGLAGGLLRNEQFF. Here the CDR3 DNA reads TGTGCCAGCAGCCAAGAAGGACTAGCGGGAGGGCTGTTGCGTAATGAGCAGTTCTTC. The rearrangement joins TRBV3-1 (or the pseudogene TRBV3-2) to TRBJ2-1; 15 bases agree with TRBD2. Germline CDR1 is LGHDT and CDR2 is YNNKEL (reference sequence). The junction had 10 bases not matched to a gene; V was cut back by 0 bases and J by 7 bases. The CDR3 is 19 amino acids.

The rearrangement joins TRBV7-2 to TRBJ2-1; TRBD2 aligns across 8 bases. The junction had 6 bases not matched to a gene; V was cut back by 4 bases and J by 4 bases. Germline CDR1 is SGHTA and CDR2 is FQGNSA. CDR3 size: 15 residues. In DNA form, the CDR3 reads TGTGCCAGCAGCTACCGACTAGCGCAATACAATGAGCAGTTCTTC. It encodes CASSYRLAQYNEQFF.

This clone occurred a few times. The CDR3 sequence is CATSSPNRGPSYEQYF. The DNA for the CDR3 is TGTGCCACCAGCAGTCCCAACAGGGGGCCCTCCTACGAGCAGTACTTC. This chain links TRBV15 with TRBJ2-7; 9 bases fit TRBD1. After removal of 3 bases from V and 0 bases from J, the junction contained 6 bases not matched to a gene. Germline V gene lookup returns CDR1 LNHNV and CDR2 YYDKDF (reference sequence). The CDR3 is 16 amino acids.

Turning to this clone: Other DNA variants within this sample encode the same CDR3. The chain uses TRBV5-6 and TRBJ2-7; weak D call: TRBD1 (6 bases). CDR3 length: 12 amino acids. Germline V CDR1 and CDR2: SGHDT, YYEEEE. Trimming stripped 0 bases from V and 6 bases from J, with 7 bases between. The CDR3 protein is CASSLGRGEQYF. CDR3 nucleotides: TGTGCCAGCAGCTTGGGCAGGGGCGAGCAGTACTTC. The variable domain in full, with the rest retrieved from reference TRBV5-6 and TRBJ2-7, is DAGVTQSPTHLIKTRGQQVTLRCSPKSGHDTVSWYQQALGQGPQFIFQYYEEEERQRGNFPDRFSGHQFPNYSSELNVNALLLGDSALYLCASSLGRGEQYFGPGTRLTVT.

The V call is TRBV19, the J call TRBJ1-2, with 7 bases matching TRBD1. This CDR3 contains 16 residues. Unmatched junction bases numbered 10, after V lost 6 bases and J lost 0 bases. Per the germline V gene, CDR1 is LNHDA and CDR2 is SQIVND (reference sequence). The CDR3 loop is CASRLGQTSSNYGYTF. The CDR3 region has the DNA TGTGCCAGTAGATTGGGACAGACATCATCTAACTATGGCTACACCTTC. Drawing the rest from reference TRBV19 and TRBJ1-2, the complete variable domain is DGGITQSPKYLFRKEGQNVTLSCEQNLNHDAMYWYRQDPGQGLRLIYYSQIVNDFQKGDIAEGYSVSREKKESFPLTVTSAQKNPTAFYLCASRLGQTSSNYGYTFGSGTRLTVV.

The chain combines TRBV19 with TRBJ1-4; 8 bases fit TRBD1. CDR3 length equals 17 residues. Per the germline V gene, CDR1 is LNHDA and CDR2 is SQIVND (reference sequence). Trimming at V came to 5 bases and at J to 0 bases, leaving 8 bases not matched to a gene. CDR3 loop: CASSRTGPASTNEKLFF. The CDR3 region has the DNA TGTGCCAGTAGTCGGACAGGGCCAGCTTCAACTAATGAAAAACTGTTTTTT. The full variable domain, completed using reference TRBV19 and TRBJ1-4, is DGGITQSPKYLFRKEGQNVTLSCEQNLNHDAMYWYRQDPGQGLRLIYYSQIVNDFQKGDIAEGYSVSREKKESFPLTVTSAQKNPTAFYLCASSRTGPASTNEKLFFGSGTQLSVL.

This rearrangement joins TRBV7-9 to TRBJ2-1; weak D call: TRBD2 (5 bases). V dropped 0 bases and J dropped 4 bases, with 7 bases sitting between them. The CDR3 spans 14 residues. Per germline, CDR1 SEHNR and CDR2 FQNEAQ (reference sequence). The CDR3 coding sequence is TGTGCCAGCAGCTTAGCGCGGGCGTACAATGAGCAGTTCTTC. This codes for CASSLARAYNEQFF. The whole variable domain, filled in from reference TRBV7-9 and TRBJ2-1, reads DTGVSQNPRHKITKRGQNVTFRCDPISEHNRLYWYRQTLGQGPEFLTYFQNEAQLEKSRLLSDRFSAERPKGSFSTLEIQRTEQGDSAMYLCASSLARAYNEQFFGPGTRLTVL.

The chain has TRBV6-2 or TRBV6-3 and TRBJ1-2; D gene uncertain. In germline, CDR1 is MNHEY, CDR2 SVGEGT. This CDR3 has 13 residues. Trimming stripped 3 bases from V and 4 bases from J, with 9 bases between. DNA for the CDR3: TGTGCCAGCAGTTATCGGGGAGGCTATGGCTACACCTTC. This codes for CASSYRGGYGYTF.

The CDR3 DNA reads TGTGCCAGCAGTTTGGGGACTAGCGCTACCTACGAGCAGTACTTC. This translates into CASSLGTSATYEQYF. The V call is TRBV27, the J call TRBJ2-7; 10 bases fit TRBD2. The length of the CDR3 is 15 residues. The V gene's germline CDR1 is MNHEY and CDR2 SMNVEV (reference sequence). After removal of 3 bases from V and 2 bases from J, the junction contained 4 bases not matched to a gene.

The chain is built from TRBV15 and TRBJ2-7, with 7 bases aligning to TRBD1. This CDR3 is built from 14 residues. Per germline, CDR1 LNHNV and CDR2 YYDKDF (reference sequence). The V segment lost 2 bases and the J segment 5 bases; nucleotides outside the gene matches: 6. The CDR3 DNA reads TGTGCCACCAGCAGACAGGGGGTTTATGACGAGCAGTACTTC. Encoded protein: CATSRQGVYDEQYF. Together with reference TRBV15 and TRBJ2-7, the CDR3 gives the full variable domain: DAMVIQNPRYQVTQFGKPVTLSCSQTLNHNVMYWYQQKSSQAPKLLFHYYDKDFNNEADTPDNFQSRRPNTSFCFLDIRSPGLGDTAMYLCATSRQGVYDEQYFGPGTRLTVT.